One TCR beta chain is described in this entry. In the original analysis: Amplifying reference gene primers gave estimates of nucleated cell counts. The method was immunoSEQ multiplex PCR; TCRdb's version includes in-frame clones alone and lacks a portion of them. V, J and clone size were drawn from that table, and D and trimming were deduced from the DNA. The repertoire holds about 70,000 clones, with approximately 80% as singletons. The sample belongs to a study of blood T cell repertoires in COVID-19. About the research overall: Acute and convalescent COVID-19 specimens originated in the United States, Italy and Spain. T cells, B-cell-depleted T cells, or PBMCs supplied cDNA or gDNA.

Material: peripheral blood. The source of this sequence is a woman aged 70 to 79 with acute or convalescent COVID-19.

The CDR3 reads CATSRDNIYEQYF. Here the CDR3 DNA reads TGTGCCACCAGCAGAGATAATATCTACGAGCAGTACTTC. The chain recombines TRBV15 with TRBJ2-7, with D unclear. The CDR3 extends over 13 amino acids. Trimming removed 0 bases at V and 3 bases at J, with 6 bases between. CDR1 and CDR2 (germline): LNHNV, YYDKDF (reference sequence).